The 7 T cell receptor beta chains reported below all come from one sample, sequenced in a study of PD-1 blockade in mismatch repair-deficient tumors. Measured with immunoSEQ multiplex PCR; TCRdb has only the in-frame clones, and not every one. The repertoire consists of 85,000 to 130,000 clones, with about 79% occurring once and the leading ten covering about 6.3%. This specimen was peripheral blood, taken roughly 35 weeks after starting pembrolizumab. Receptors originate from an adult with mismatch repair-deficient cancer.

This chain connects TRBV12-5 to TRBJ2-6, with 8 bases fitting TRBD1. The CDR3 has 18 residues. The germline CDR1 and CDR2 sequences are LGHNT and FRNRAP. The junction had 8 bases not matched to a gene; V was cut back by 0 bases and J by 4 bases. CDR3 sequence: CASGLVRQGATGANVLTF. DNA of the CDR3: TGTGCTAGTGGTTTGGTACGGCAGGGGGCTACAGGGGCCAACGTCCTGACTTTC.

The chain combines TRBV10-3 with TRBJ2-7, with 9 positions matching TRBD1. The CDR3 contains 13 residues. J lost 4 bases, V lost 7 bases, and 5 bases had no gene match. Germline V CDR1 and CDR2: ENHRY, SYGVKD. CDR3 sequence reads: CAIKGQGGYEQYF. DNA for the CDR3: TGTGCCATCAAGGGACAGGGCGGGTACGAGCAGTACTTC.

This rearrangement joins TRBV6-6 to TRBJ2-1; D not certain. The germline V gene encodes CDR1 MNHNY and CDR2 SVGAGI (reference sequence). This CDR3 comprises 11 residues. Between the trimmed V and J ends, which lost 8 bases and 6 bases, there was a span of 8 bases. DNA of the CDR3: TGTGCCAGCGGAGTGGGCAATGAGCAGTTCTTC. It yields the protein CASGVGNEQFF.

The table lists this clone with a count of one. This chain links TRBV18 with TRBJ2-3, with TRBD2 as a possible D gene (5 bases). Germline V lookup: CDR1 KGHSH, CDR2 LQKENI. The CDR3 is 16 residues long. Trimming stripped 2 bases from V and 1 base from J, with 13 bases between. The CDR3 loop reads CASSPNLSGRTDTQYF. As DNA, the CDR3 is TGTGCCAGCTCACCAAACCTGAGCGGACGCACAGATACGCAGTATTTT.

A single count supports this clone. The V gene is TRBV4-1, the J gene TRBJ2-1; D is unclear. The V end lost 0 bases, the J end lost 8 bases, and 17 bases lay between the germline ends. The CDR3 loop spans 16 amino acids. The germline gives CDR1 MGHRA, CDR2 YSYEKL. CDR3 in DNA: TGCGCCAGCAGCCAAGAGGGTGTTATCCTTGGCGATGAGCAGTTCTTC. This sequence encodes CASSQEGVILGDEQFF.

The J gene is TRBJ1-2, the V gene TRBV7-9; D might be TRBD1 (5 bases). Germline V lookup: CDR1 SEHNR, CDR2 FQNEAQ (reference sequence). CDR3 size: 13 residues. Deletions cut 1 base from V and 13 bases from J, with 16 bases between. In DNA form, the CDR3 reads TGTGCCAGCAGCTTAGGGGACGGGAAACTTCGCACCTTC. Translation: CASSLGDGKLRTF.

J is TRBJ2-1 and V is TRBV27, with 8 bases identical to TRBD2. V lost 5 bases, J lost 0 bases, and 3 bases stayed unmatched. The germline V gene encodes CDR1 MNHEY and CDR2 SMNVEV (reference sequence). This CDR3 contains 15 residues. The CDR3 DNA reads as TGTGCCAGCAGTATAGCGGGACCCTCCTACAATGAGCAGTTCTTC. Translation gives CASSIAGPSYNEQFF.